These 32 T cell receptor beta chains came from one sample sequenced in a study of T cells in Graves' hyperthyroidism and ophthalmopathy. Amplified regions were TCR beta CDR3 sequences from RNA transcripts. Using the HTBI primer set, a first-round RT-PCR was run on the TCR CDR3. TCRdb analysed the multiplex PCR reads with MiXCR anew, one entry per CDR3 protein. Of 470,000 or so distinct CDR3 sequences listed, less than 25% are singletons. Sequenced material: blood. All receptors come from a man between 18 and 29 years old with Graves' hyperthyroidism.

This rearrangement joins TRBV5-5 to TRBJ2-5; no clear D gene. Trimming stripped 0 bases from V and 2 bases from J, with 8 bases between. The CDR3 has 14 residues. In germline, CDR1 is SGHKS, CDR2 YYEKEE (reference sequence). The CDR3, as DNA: TGTGCCAGCAGCTTGGCTCAGGAGCAAGAGACCCAGTACTTC. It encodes CASSLAQEQETQYF.

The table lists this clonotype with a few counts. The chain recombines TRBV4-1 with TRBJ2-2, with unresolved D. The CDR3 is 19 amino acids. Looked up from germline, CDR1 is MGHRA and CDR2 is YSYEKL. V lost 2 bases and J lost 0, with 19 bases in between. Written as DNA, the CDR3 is TGCGCCAGCAGCCAACCTTCTATACGGGCAGGACCGAACACCGGGGAGCTGTTTTTT. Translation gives CASSQPSIRAGPNTGELFF.

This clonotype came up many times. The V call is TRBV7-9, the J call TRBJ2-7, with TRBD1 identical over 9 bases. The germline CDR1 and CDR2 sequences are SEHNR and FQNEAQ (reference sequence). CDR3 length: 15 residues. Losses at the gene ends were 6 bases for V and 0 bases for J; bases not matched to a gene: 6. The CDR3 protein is CASSSGQGPSYEQYF. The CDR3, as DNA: TGTGCCAGCAGTTCAGGACAGGGGCCCTCCTACGAGCAGTACTTC.

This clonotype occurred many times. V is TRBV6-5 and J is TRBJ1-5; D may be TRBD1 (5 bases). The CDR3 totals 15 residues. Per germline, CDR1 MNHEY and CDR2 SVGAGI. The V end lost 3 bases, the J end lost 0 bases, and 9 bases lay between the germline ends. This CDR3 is CASSYITGSNQPQHF. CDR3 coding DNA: TGTGCCAGCAGTTATATTACAGGTAGCAATCAGCCCCAGCATTTT.

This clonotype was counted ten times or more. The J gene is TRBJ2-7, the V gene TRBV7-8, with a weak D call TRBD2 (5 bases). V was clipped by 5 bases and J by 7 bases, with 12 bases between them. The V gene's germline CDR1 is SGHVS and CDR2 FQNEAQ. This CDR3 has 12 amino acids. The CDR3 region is CASSPTPGEQYF. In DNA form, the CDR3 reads TGTGCCAGCAGCCCGACACCGGGGGAGCAGTACTTC.

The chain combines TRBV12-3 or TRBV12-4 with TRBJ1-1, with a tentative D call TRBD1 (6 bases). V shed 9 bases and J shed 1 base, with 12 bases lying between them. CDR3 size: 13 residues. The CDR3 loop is CASQIQGNTEAFF. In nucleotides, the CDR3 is TGTGCCAGTCAAATACAGGGGAACACTGAAGCTTTCTTT.

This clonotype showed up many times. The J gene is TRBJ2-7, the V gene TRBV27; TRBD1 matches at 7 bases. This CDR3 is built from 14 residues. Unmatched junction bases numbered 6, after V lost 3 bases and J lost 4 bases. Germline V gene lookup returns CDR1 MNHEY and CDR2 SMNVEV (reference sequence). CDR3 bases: TGTGCCAGCAGTTTGACAGGGCTCTATTACGAGCAGTACTTC. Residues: CASSLTGLYYEQYF.

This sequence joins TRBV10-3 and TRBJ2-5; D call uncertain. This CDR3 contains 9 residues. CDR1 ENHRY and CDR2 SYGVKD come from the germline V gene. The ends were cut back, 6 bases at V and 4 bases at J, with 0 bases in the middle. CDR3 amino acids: CAIRETQYF. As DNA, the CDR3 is TGTGCCATCAGAGAGACCCAGTACTTC.

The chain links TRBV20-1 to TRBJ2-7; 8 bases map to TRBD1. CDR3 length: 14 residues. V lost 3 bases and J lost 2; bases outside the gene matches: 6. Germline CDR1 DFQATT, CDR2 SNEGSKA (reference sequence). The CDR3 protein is CSASSGTGAYEQYF. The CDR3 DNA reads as TGCAGTGCTAGCTCCGGGACAGGAGCCTACGAGCAGTACTTC.

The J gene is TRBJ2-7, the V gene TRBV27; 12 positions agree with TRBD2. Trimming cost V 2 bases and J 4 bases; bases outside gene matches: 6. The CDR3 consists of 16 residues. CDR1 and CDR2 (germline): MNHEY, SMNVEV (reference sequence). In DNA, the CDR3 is TGTGCCAGCAGTTTAAAATCGACTAGCGGGAGTTACGAGCAGTACTTC. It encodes CASSLKSTSGSYEQYF.

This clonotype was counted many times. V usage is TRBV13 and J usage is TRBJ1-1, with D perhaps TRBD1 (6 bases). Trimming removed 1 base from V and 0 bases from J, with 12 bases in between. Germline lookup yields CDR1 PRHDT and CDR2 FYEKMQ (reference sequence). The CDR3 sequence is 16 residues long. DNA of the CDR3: TGTGCCAGCAGCTTAGATGGGGGCGCAATGAACACTGAAGCTTTCTTT. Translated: CASSLDGGAMNTEAFF. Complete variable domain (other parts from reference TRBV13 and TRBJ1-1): AAGVIQSPRHLIKEKRETATLKCYPIPRHDTVYWYQQGPGQDPQFLISFYEKMQSDKGSIPDRFSAQQFSDYHSELNMSSLELGDSALYFCASSLDGGAMNTEAFFGQGTRLTVV.

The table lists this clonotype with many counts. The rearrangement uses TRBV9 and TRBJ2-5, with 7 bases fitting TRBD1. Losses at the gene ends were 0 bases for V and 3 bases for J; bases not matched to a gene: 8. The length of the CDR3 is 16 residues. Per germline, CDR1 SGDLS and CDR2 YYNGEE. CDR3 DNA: TGTGCCAGCAGCGTAGAGGGGGCAGGGTCGGAAGAGACCCAGTACTTC. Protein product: CASSVEGAGSEETQYF.

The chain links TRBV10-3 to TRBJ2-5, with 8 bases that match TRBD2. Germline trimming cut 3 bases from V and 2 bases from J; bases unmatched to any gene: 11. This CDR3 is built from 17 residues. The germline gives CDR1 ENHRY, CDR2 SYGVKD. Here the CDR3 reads CAISDLLASGYQETQYF. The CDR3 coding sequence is TGTGCCATCAGTGATCTGCTGGCTAGCGGGTATCAAGAGACCCAGTACTTC.

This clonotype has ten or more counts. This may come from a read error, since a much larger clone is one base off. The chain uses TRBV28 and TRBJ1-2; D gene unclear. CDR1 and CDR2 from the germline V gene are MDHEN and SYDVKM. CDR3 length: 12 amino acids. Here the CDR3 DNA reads TGTGCCAGCAGTTTTGAAGGGAGAGGCTACGCCTTC. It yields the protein CASSFEGRGYAF.

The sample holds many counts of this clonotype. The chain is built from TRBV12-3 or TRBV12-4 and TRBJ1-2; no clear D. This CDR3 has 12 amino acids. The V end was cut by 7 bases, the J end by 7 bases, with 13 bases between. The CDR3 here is CASIFARGGYTF. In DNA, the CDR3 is TGTGCCAGCATCTTTGCCCGGGGTGGCTACACCTTC.

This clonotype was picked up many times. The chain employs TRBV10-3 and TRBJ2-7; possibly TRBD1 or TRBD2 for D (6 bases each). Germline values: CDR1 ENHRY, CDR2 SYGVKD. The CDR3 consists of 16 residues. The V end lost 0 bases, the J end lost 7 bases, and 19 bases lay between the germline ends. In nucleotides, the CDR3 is TGTGCCATCAGTGAGTCAGGGGGGCGTCGACTCGAAGAGCAGTACTTC. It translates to CAISESGGRRLEEQYF.

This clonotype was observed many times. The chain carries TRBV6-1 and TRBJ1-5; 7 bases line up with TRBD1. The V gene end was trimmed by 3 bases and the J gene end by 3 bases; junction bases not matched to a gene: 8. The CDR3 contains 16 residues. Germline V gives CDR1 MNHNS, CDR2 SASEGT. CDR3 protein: CASSDTGQSYNQPQHF. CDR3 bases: TGTGCCAGCAGTGATACGGGACAGAGCTACAATCAGCCCCAGCATTTT.

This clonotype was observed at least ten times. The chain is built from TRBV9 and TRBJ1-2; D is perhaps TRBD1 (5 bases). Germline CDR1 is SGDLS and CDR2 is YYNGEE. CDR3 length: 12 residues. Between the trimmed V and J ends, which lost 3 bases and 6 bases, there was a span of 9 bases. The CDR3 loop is CASSASRDGYTF. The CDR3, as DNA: TGTGCCAGCAGCGCCTCCAGGGATGGCTACACCTTC.

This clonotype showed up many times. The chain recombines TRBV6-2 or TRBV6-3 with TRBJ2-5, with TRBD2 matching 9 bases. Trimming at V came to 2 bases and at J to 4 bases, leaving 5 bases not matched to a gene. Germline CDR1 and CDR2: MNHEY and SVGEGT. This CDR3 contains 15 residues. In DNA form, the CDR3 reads TGTGCCAGCAGTTACGGCGGGGGGGCCGGAGAGACCCAGTACTTC. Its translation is CASSYGGGAGETQYF.

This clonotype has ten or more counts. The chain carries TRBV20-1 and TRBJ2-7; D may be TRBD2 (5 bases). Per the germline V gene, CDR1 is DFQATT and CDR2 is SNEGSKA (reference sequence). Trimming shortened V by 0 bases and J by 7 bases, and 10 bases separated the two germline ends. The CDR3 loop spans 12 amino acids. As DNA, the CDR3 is TGCAGTGCTAGAGATGGGCCGGGGGAGCAGTACTTC. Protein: CSARDGPGEQYF.

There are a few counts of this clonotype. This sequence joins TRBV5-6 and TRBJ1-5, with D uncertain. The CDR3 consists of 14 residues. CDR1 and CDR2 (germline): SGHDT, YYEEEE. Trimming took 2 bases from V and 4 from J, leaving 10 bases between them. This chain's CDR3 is CASSFGTVNQPQHF. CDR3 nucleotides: TGTGCCAGCAGCTTTGGTACAGTAAATCAGCCCCAGCATTTT.

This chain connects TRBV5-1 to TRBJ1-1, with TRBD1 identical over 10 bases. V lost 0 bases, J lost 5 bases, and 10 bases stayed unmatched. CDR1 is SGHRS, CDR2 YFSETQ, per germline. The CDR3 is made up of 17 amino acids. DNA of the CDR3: TGCGCCAGCAGCTTGGACGGCATCGGGACAGGGGTAACTGAAGCTTTCTTT. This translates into CASSLDGIGTGVTEAFF.

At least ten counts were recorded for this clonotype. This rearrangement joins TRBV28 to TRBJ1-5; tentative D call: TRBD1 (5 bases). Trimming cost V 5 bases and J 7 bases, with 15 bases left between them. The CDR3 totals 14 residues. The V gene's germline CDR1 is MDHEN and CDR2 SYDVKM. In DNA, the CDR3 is TGTGCCAGCAGTACCCCCCCTGGGGGACAGCCCCAGCATTTT. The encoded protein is CASSTPPGGQPQHF.

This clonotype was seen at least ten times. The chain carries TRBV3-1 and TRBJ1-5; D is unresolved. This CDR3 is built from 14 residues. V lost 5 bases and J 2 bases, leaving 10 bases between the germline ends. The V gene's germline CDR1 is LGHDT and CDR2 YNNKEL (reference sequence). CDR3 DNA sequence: TGTGCCAGCAGCGCGTCTTGGGGCAATCAGCCCCAGCATTTT. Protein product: CASSASWGNQPQHF.

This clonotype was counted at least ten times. The CDR3 reads CASSRSVASSGNTIYF. CDR3 nucleotides: TGTGCCAGCAGCCGCTCTGTTGCAAGCTCTGGAAACACCATATATTTT. V gene TRBV6-1 combines with J gene TRBJ1-3; D uncertain. V lost 6 bases and J lost 0, with 15 bases in between. Looked up from germline, CDR1 is MNHNS and CDR2 is SASEGT. CDR3 length: 16 amino acids.

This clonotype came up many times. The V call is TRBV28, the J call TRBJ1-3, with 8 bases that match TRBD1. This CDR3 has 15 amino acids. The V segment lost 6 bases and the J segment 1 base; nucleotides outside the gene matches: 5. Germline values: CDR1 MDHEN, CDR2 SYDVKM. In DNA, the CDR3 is TGTGCCAGCAGCTTCACAGGGGGGTCTGGAAACACCATATATTTT. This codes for CASSFTGGSGNTIYF.

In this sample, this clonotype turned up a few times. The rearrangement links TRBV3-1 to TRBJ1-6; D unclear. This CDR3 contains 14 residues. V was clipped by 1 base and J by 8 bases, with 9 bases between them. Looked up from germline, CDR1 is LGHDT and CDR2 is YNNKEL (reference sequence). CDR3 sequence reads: CASSQGPVDSPLHF. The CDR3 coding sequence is TGTGCCAGCAGCCAAGGGCCGGTGGATTCACCCCTCCACTTT. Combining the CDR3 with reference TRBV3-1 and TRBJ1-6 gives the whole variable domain DTAVSQTPKYLVTQMGNDKSIKCEQNLGHDTMYWYKQDSKKFLKIMFSYNNKELIINETVPNRFSPKSPDKAHLNLHINSLELGDSAVYFCASSQGPVDSPLHFGNGTRLTVT.

CDR3 DNA sequence: TGCAGTGCCAACCGGGCGGGGGAGTTCTACGAGCAGTACTTC. Translated, it gives CSANRAGEFYEQYF. V usage is TRBV20-1 and J usage is TRBJ2-7; 7 bases are shared with TRBD2. The junction had 11 bases not matched to a gene; V was cut back by 6 bases and J by 3 bases. This CDR3 has 14 residues. The V gene's germline CDR1 is DFQATT and CDR2 SNEGSKA (reference sequence).

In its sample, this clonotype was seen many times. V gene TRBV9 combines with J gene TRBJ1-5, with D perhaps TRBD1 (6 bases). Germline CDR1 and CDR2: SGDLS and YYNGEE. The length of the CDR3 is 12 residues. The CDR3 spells CASGPGVEPQHF. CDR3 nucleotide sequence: TGTGCTAGCGGGCCAGGGGTAGAGCCCCAGCATTTT.

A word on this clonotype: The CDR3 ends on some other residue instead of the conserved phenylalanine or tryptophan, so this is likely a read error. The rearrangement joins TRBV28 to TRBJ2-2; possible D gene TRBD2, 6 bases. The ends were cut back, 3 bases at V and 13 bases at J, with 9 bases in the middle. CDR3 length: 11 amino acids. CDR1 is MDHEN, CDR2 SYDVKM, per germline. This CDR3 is CASSLREGLFL. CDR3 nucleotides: TGTGCCAGCAGTTTGCGGGAAGGGCTGTTTCTT.

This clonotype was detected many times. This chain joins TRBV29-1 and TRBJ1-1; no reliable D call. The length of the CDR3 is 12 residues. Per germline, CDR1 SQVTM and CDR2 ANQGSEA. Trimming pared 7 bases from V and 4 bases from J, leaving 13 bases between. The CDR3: CSGGLLGTEAFF. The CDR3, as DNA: TGCAGCGGTGGCCTATTGGGCACTGAAGCTTTCTTT. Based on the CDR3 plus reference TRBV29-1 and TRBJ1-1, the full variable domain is SAVISQKPSRDICQRGTSLTIQCQVDSQVTMMFWYRQQPGQSLTLIATANQGSEATYESGFVIDKFPISRPNLTFSTLTVSNMSPEDSSIYLCSGGLLGTEAFFGQGTRLTVV.

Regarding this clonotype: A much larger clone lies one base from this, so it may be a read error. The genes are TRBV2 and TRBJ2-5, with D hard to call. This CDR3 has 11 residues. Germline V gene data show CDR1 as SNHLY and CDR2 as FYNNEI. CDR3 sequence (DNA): TGTACCAGCAGTGCTAAAGAGACCCAGTACTTC. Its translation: CTSSAKETQYF.